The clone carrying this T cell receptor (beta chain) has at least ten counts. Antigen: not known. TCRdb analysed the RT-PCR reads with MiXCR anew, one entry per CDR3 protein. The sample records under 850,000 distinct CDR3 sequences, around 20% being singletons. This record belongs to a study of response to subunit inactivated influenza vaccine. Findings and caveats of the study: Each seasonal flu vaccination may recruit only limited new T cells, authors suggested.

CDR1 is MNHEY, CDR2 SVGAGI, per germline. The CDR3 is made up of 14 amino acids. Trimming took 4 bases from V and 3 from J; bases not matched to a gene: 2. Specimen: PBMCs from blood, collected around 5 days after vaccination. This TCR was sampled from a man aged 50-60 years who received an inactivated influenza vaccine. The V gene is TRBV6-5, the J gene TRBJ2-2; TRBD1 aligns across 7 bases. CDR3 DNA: TGTGCCAGCAGTTCGGGACAGTACACCGGGGAGCTGTTTTTT. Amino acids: CASSSGQYTGELFF.